The clone carrying this T cell receptor (beta chain) was seen once. The sample is drawn from a study of blood T cell repertoires in COVID-19. Study as a whole: PBMCs, B-cell-depleted T cells, or T cells provided the cDNA or gDNA that made up the material.

In germline, CDR1 is SNHLY, CDR2 FYNNEI. V lost 5 bases and J 7 bases, leaving 5 bases between the germline ends. CDR3 size: 11 residues. Original processing methods: Reference gene primer amplification in the assay estimated nucleated cell counts. Some clones are missing from TCRdb's copy, which holds only in-frame ones; the method was immunoSEQ multiplex PCR. V, J and clone size are those of that table, while D and trimming were read from the DNA. The repertoire holds 110,000 or so clones, with 81% as singletons. The chain employs TRBV2 and TRBJ2-2, with D unclear. Sequencing was performed on peripheral blood. This TCR derives from an elderly man with acute or convalescent COVID-19. The CDR3 nucleotides are TGTGCCAGCAGTCCGTTCGGGGAGCTGTTTTTT. Translated: CASSPFGELFF.